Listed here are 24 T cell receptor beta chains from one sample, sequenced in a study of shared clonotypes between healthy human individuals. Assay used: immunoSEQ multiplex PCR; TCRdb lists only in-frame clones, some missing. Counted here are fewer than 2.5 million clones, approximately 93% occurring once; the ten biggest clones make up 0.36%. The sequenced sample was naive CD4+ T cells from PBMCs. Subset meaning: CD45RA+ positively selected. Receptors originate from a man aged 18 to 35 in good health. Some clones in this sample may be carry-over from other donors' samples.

The CDR3 nucleotides are TGCAGCGTTGGATTTAGGGCGGCGGACTACAATGAGCAGTTCTTC. It specifies CSVGFRAADYNEQFF. The rearrangement joins TRBV29-1 to TRBJ2-1; D is undetermined. Germline V gene data show CDR1 as SQVTM and CDR2 as ANQGSEA. The V and J ends lost 4 bases and 3 bases respectively, with 16 bases between them. The CDR3 runs to 15 residues.

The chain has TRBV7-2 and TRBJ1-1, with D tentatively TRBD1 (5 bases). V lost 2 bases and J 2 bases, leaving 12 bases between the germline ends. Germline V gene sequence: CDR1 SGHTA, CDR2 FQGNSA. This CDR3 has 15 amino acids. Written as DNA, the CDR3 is TGTGCCAGCAGCTTAACATCGAGGGGCAACACTGAAGCTTTCTTT. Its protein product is CASSLTSRGNTEAFF.

Written as DNA, the CDR3 is TGCGCCAGCAGCCCGGGACAGGGATCGGAAGCTTTCTTT. It specifies CASSPGQGSEAFF. The chain is built from TRBV5-1 and TRBJ1-1, with 9 positions matching TRBD1. The length of the CDR3 is 13 residues. CDR1 and CDR2 (germline): SGHRS, YFSETQ. V was pared by 4 bases and J by 8 bases, with 6 bases of the junction left unmatched.

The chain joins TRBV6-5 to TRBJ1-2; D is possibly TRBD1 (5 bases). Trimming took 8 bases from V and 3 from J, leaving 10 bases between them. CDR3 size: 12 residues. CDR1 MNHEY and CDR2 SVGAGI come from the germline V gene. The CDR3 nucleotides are TGTGCCAGCGGGGCAGGAGACTATGGCTACACCTTC. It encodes CASGAGDYGYTF.

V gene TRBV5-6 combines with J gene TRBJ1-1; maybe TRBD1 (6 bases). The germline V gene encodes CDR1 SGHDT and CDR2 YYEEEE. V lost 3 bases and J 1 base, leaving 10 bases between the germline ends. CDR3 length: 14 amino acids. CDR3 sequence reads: CASSYRAENTEAFF. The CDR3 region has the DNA TGTGCCAGCAGCTACAGGGCGGAGAACACTGAAGCTTTCTTT.

Here the CDR3 DNA reads TGTGCCAGCAGCCCCACGACTAGTTACAATGAGCAGTTCTTC. It is translated as CASSPTTSYNEQFF. The V and J genes are TRBV9 and TRBJ2-1, with D possibly matching TRBD2 (6 bases). Per the germline V gene, CDR1 is SGDLS and CDR2 is YYNGEE. V lost 4 bases to trimming and J lost 4 bases, with 12 bases between them. This CDR3 contains 14 residues.

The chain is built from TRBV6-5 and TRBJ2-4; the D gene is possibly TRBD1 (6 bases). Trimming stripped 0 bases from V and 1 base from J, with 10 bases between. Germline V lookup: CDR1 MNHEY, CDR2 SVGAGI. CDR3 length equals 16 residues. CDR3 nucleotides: TGTGCCAGCAGTTACTCCGGGACATGGGCCAAAAACATTCAGTACTTC. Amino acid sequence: CASSYSGTWAKNIQYF.

CDR3 sequence (DNA): TGTGCCAGCACCGTGGGGGTTACAATGAACACTGAAGCTTTCTTT. Its translation: CASTVGVTMNTEAFF. The chain joins TRBV7-8 to TRBJ1-1; D might be TRBD1 (5 bases). Germline V gives CDR1 SGHVS, CDR2 FQNEAQ. With 7 bases removed from V and 0 bases from J, the gap between germline ends came to 15 bases. CDR3 length: 15 residues.

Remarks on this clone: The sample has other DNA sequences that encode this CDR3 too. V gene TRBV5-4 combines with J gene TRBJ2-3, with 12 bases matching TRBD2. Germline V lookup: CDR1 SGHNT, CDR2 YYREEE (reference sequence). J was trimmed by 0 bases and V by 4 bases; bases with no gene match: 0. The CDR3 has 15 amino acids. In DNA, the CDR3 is TGTGCCAGCAGCCTAGCGGGAGGGAGCACAGATACGCAGTATTTT. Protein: CASSLAGGSTDTQYF.

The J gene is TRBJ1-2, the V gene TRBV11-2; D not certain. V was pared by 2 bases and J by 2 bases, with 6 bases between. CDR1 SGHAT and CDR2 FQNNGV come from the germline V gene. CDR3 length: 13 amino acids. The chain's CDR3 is CASSLIGNYGYTF. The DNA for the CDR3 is TGTGCCAGCAGCTTAATTGGGAACTATGGCTACACCTTC.

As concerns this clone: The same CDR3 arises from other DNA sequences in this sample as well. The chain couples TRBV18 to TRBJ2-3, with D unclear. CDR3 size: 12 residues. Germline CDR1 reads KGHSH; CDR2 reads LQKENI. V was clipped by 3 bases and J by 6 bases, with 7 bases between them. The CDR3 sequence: CASSPSADTQYF. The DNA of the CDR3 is TGTGCCAGCTCACCCTCTGCCGATACGCAGTATTTT. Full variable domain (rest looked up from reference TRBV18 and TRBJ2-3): NAGVMQNPRHLVRRRGQEARLRCSPMKGHSHVYWYRQLPEEGLKFMVYLQKENIIDESGMPKERFSAEFPKEGPSILRIQQVVRGDSAAYFCASSPSADTQYFGPGTRLTVL.

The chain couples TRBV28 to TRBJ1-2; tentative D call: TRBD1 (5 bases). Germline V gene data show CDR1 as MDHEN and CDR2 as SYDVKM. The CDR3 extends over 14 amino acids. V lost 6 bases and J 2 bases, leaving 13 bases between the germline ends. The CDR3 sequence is CASSDLGGNYGYTF. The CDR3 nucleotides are TGTGCCAGCAGCGATTTGGGGGGGAACTATGGCTACACCTTC.

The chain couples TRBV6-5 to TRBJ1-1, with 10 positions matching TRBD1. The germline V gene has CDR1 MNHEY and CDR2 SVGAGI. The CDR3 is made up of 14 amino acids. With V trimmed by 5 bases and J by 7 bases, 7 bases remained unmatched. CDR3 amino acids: CASSRRTGGFEAFF. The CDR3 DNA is TGTGCCAGCAGTCGCCGGACAGGGGGATTTGAAGCTTTCTTT.

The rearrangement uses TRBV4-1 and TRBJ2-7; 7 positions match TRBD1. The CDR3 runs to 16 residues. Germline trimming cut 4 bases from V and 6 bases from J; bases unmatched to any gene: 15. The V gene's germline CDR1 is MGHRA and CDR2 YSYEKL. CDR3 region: CASSPPPATGFSEQYF. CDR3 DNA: TGCGCCAGCAGCCCCCCGCCTGCGACAGGGTTTTCCGAGCAGTACTTC.

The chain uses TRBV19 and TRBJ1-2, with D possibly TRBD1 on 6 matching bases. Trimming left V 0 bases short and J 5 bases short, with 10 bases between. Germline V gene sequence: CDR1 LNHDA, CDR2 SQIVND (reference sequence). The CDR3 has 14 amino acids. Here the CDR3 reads CASSIEPGAYGYTF. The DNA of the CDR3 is TGTGCCAGTAGTATAGAGCCGGGGGCGTATGGCTACACCTTC.

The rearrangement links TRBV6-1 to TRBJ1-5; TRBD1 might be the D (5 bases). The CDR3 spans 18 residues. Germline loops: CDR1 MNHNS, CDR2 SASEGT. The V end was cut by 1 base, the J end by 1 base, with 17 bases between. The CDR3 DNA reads TGTGCCAGCAGTGAAGGTTCGACAGCTCCCGGGAGCAATCAGCCCCAGCATTTT. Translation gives CASSEGSTAPGSNQPQHF.

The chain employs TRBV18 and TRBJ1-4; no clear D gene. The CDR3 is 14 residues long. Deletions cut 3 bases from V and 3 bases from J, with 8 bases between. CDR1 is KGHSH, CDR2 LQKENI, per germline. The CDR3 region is CASSPVRSNEKLFF. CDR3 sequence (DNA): TGTGCCAGCTCACCGGTGAGATCTAATGAAAAACTGTTTTTT.

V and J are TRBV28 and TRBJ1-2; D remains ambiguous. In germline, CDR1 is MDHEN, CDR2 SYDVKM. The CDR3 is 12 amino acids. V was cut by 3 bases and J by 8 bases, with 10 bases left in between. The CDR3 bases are TGTGCCAGCAGTTTGTGGGATGCGGGCTACACCTTC. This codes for CASSLWDAGYTF.

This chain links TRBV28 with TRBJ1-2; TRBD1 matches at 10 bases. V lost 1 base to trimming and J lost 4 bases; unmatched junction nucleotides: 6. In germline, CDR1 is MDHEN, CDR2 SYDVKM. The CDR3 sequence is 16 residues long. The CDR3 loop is CASSLFATGGTYGYTF. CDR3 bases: TGTGCCAGCAGTTTATTTGCGACAGGGGGCACCTATGGCTACACCTTC.

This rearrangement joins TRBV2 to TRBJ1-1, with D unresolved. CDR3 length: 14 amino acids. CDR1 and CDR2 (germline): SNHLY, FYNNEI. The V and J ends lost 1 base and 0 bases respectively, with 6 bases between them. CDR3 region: CASSEELMNTEAFF. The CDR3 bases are TGTGCCAGCAGTGAAGAGTTAATGAACACTGAAGCTTTCTTT.

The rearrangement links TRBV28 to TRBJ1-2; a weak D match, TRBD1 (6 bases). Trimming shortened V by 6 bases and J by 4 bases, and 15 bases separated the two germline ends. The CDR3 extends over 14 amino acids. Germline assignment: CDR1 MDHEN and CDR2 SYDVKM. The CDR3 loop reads CASSYSGGGYGYTF. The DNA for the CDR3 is TGTGCCAGCAGCTATTCCGGGGGCGGCTATGGCTACACCTTC.

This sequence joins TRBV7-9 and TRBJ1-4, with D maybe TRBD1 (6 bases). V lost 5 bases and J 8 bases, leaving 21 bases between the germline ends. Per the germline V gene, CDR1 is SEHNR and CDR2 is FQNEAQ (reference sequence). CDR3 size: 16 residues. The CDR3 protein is CASSQQHLGAIEKLFF. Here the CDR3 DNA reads TGTGCCAGCAGCCAACAACATTTGGGGGCAATCGAAAAACTGTTTTTT.

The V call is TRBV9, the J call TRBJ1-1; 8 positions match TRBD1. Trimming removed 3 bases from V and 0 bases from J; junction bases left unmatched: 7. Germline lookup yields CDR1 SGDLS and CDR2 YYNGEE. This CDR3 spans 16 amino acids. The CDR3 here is CASSAQTGAMNTEAFF. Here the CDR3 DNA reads TGTGCCAGCAGCGCCCAGACAGGGGCCATGAACACTGAAGCTTTCTTT.

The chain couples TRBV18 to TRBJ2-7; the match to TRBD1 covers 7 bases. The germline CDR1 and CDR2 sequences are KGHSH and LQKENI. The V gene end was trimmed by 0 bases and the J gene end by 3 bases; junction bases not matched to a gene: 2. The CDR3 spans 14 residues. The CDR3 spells CASSPPNRGYEQYF. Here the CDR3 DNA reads TGTGCCAGCTCACCACCGAACAGGGGCTACGAGCAGTACTTC.